Listed below are T cell receptor beta chains from one sample, sequenced in a study of CD8+ T cells in alopecia areata. TCRdb's table, derived via immunoSEQ multiplex PCR, lists solely in-frame clones and lacks some. Among around 200,000 clones listed, around half were seen once. The sequencing here drew on CD8+ T cells sorted from blood, taken at week 24, from a patient treated with tofacitinib. These receptors all come from a human donor with alopecia areata. The CDR3 runs from the conserved cysteine through the conserved F or W. D genes are given only for firm matches. Clone size is stated in some rows and not others, as once, few, many or a class when expanded.

d_gene,j_gene,v_gene,abundance,CDR3aa
-,TRBJ1-2,TRBV19,-,CASSIAPAGDNYGYTF
-,TRBJ2-6,TRBV7-2,-,CASSLGRVGSGANVLTF
-,TRBJ2-2,TRBV29-1,few,CSVVRGGELFF
-,TRBJ1-5,TRBV15,-,CATRARTEQPQHF
TRBD1,TRBJ1-6,TRBV4-3,-,CASSRDRESSPLHF
-,TRBJ1-5,TRBV27,-,CASSRQAWNQPQHF
TRBD1,TRBJ1-1,TRBV29-1,-,CSVEGAGTANTEAFF
TRBD1,TRBJ1-1,TRBV5-1,-,CASSLRGQEAFF
-,TRBJ2-2,TRBV4-3,few,CASSQLAGELFF
-,TRBJ1-1,TRBV14,-,CARGCLGEAFF
-,TRBJ2-6,TRBV28,few,CASREGPISGANVLTF
-,TRBJ2-7,TRBV29-1,-,CSALVLQAYEQYF
TRBD1,TRBJ2-3,TRBV5-1,-,CASSTGQGTDTQYF
-,TRBJ2-2,TRBV4-3,few,CASSQGRTSGGGELFF
-,TRBJ2-7,TRBV4-3,-,CASSQEGTGVYEQYF
-,TRBJ2-4,TRBV29-1,-,CSARDQNIQYF
TRBD2,TRBJ2-3,TRBV6-4,-,CASSSTSGDSTDTQYF
-,TRBJ1-1,TRBV5-1,-,CASSLVTNTEAFF
-,TRBJ1-2,TRBV2,-,CATRAGGYGYTF
-,TRBJ2-1,TRBV30,-,CAWGENEQFF
-,TRBJ1-5,TRBV6-6,few,CASSYSSQPQHF
TRBD2,TRBJ2-7,TRBV5-1,-,CASSGALAGGPYEQYF